This passage covers 11 T cell receptor beta chains from one sample sequenced in a study of T cell repertoires in cytomegalovirus infection. TCRdb independently ran MiXCR on the reads; one entry per CDR3 protein. The sample has about 740,000 distinct CDR3 sequences; about 40% are singletons. Source material: PBMCs. The source is a human donor in good health (CMV status not recorded). Some clones in this sample may be carry-over from other donors' samples.

This clonotype has a handful of counts. The chain couples TRBV20-1 to TRBJ2-5; 7 nucleotides align to TRBD2. Germline CDR1 and CDR2: DFQATT and SNEGSKA (reference sequence). J gave up 3 bases and V 2 bases, and 9 bases lay outside the gene matches. The CDR3 runs to 15 residues. The CDR3 DNA follows: TGCAGTGCTAGATCCTATCTAGCGGATAAAGAGACCCAGTACTTC. Its translation is CSARSYLADKETQYF.

A few counts support this clonotype. V is TRBV28 and J is TRBJ2-1; D may be TRBD1 or TRBD2 (5 bases each). Germline-derived CDR1 and CDR2 are MDHEN and SYDVKM. Trimming shortened V by 10 bases and J by 13 bases, and 20 bases separated the two germline ends. CDR3 size: 12 residues. CDR3 coding DNA: TGTGCCATCTCCGAACGGGGCCTCGTACAGTTCTTC. Encoded protein: CAISERGLVQFF.

This clonotype was observed many times. This chain uses TRBV7-6 with TRBJ1-3, with D possibly being TRBD1 (5 bases). Trimming pared 3 bases from V and 2 bases from J, leaving 11 bases between. This CDR3 region has 15 residues. The germline gives CDR1 SGHVS, CDR2 FNYEAQ. CDR3 loop: CASSFRREPGNTIYF. The CDR3 region has the DNA TGTGCCAGCAGCTTTCGCAGGGAACCTGGAAACACCATATATTTT.

Comments on this clonotype: A read error may be the cause here, since a much bigger clone is one base away. This rearrangement joins TRBV7-8 to TRBJ1-1; the D is unclear. The ends were cut back, 4 bases at V and 9 bases at J, with 12 bases in the middle. CDR1 and CDR2 (germline): SGHVS, FQNEAQ. CDR3 length equals 12 residues. DNA for the CDR3: TGTGCCAGCAGCTCTCAGTGGGCTAAAGCTTTCTTT. It translates to CASSSQWAKAFF. The whole variable domain, remainder taken from reference TRBV7-8 and TRBJ1-1, is GAGVSQSPRYKVAKRGQDVALRCDPISGHVSLFWYQQALGQGPEFLTYFQNEAQLDKSGLPSDRFFAERPEGSVSTLKIQRTQQEDSAVYLCASSSQWAKAFFGQGTRLTVV.

J is TRBJ2-6 and V is TRBV6-1, with D tentatively TRBD1 (5 bases). Between the trimmed V and J ends, which lost 0 bases and 0 bases, there was a span of 18 bases. There are 20 residues in the CDR3. Germline V lookup: CDR1 MNHNS, CDR2 SASEGT. CDR3: CASSEALSWGTASGANVLTF. In nucleotides, the CDR3 is TGTGCCAGCAGTGAAGCCCTTTCGTGGGGCACCGCCTCTGGGGCCAACGTCCTGACTTTC.

This clonotype came up many times. This chain joins TRBV4-2 and TRBJ1-2; D gene ambiguous. Germline V gene sequence: CDR1 LGHNA, CDR2 YNFKEQ. Trimming cost V 4 bases and J 4 bases, with 22 bases left between them. The CDR3 consists of 17 residues. CDR3 coding DNA: TGTGCCAGCAGCCCGTTCCTAGGCCTGACCCCAGTCTATGGCTACACCTTC. Translated: CASSPFLGLTPVYGYTF.

This clonotype occurred a few times. The chain couples TRBV28 to TRBJ2-7, with D tentatively TRBD1 (6 bases). CDR1 MDHEN and CDR2 SYDVKM come from the germline V gene. With 6 bases removed from V and 2 bases from J, the gap between germline ends came to 14 bases. The CDR3 length is 14 residues. The CDR3: CASRGAGTAYEQYF. As DNA, the CDR3 is TGTGCCAGCAGGGGGGCCGGCACGGCCTACGAGCAGTACTTC.

The V gene is TRBV3-1, the J gene TRBJ2-3; 12 bases are a match to TRBD2. CDR3 length: 22 residues. The ends lost 3 bases at V and 1 base at J; junction bases unmatched: 20. CDR1 LGHDT and CDR2 YNNKEL come from the germline V gene (reference sequence). In DNA, the CDR3 is TGTGCCAGCAGCCAGGCTAGCGGGAGGGCCTCACGGGGGAATTATCGCACAGATACGCAGTATTTT. Translated: CASSQASGRASRGNYRTDTQYF.

J is TRBJ2-1 and V is TRBV27, with TRBD2 matching 7 bases. V was clipped by 6 bases and J by 6 bases; unmatched bases: 11. Germline lookup yields CDR1 MNHEY and CDR2 SMNVEV (reference sequence). This CDR3 spans 15 amino acids. The CDR3 reads CASSPGGRASNEQFF. In DNA form, the CDR3 reads TGTGCCAGCAGCCCCGGCGGGAGAGCAAGCAATGAGCAGTTCTTC.

On this clonotype itself: This may stem from a read error, because a much larger clone lies one nucleotide away. This chain connects TRBV7-8 to TRBJ2-2, with 8 bases that match TRBD1. CDR1 and CDR2 from the germline V gene are SGHVS and FQNEAQ. This CDR3 has 16 amino acids. V dropped 5 bases and J dropped 0; count of bases not matched to a gene: 5. The CDR3 spells CASSRWDRPNTGELFF. In nucleotides, the CDR3 is TGTGCCAGCAGCCGCTGGGACAGGCCGAACACCGGGGAGCTGTTTTTT.

This clonotype has only a few counts. This chain uses TRBV25-1 with TRBJ1-6, with D tentatively TRBD1 (5 bases). This CDR3 comprises 12 residues. V was trimmed by 3 bases and J by 18 bases, leaving 15 bases between them. Germline loops: CDR1 MGHDK, CDR2 SYGVNS. CDR3 sequence: CASSDLKGQPHF. Written as DNA, the CDR3 is TGTGCCAGCAGTGATCTGAAGGGGCAGCCCCACTTT.